This T cell receptor beta chain comes out of a study of blood T cell repertoires in COVID-19. Study details: Material from acute and convalescent COVID-19 was sourced from the United States, Italy and Spain.

Looked up from germline, CDR1 is SEHNR and CDR2 is FQNEAQ (reference sequence). V was clipped by 6 bases and J by 11 bases, with 15 bases between them. This CDR3 is 12 amino acids long. As originally analysed: Reference gene primers were amplified, and this amplification served to estimate nucleated cell counts. Profiling relied on immunoSEQ multiplex PCR, and the TCRdb table lists in-frame clones only, not all of them. V, J and clone size are those of that table, while D and trimming were read from the DNA. This sample yields 45,000 to 50,000 clones, of which approximately 87% are seen a single time; around 10% belongs to the top ten.

This sequence joins TRBV7-9 and TRBJ2-3; possible D gene TRBD2, 5 bases. This sequence was found in a human donor in a cohort sampled during active COVID-19. The sequenced material came from peripheral blood. The CDR3 spells CASRPGVGGQYF. As DNA, the CDR3 is TGTGCCAGCAGACCCGGGGTGGGCGGGCAGTATTTT.